This TCR beta chain stems from a study of shared clonotypes between healthy human individuals. The study, taken as a whole, reports: Sampling covered blood only; tissue repertoires likely differ.

Every subset had its genomic DNA shared out evenly among several immunoSEQ plates. DNA from unsorted PBMC was sequenced on ten immunoSEQ deep assay plates. Libraries were prepared by immunoSEQ multiplex PCR; TCRdb keeps only in-frame clonotypes and omits some of them. The table has fewer than 600,000 clones, roughly three quarters seen once; the top ten hold around 12%. V gave up 3 bases and J gave up 4 bases, with 8 bases separating them. CDR1 and CDR2 (germline): MNHEY, SMNVEV (reference sequence). The CDR3 has 13 amino acids. Note on this clone: Its antigen remains unidentified.

The sequenced sample was PBMCs. The chain recombines TRBV27 with TRBJ2-3, with D hard to call. This TCR derives from a woman in her thirties or forties in good health. Some clones in this sample may be carry-over from other donors' samples. The CDR3 DNA reads TGTGCCAGCAGTTTGTTTGCGTCAGATACGCAGTATTTT. Translating gives CASSLFASDTQYF.